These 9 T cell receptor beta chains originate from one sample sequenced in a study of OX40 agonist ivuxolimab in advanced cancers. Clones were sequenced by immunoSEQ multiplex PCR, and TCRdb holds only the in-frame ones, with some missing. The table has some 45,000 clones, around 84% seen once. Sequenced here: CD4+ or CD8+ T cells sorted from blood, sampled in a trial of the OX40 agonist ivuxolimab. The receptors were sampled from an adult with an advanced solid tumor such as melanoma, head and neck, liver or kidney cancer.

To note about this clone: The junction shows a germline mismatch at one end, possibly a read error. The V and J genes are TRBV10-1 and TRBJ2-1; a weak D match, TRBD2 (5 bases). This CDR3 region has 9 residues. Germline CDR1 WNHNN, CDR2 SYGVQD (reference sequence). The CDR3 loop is CASRRETVF. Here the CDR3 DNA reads TGCGCCAGCAGAAGGGAGACGGTCTTC.

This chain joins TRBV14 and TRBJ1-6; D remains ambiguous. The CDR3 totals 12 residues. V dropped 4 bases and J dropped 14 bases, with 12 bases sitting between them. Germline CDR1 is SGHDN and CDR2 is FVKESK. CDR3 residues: CASSLTSQALHF. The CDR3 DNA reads TGTGCCAGCAGCCTCACGAGCCAAGCCCTCCACTTT.

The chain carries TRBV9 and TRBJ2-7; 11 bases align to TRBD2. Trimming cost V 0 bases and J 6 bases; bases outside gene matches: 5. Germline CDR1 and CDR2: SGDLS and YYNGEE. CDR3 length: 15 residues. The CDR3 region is CASSVVAGGPTEQYF. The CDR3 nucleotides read TGTGCCAGCAGCGTAGTAGCGGGAGGGCCGACCGAGCAGTACTTC.

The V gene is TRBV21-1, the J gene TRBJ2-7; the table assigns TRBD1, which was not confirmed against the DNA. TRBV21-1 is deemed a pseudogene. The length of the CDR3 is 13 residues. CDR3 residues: CASSQGHSYEQYF. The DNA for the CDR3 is TGTGCCAGCAGCCAGGGTCACTCCTACGAGCAGTACTTC.

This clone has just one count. CDR3 protein: CASSPGTNEKLFF. The CDR3 DNA is TGTGCCAGCTCCCCCGGGACTAATGAAAAACTGTTTTTT. The V and J genes are TRBV7-9 and TRBJ1-4; D unresolved. Germline loops: CDR1 SEHNR, CDR2 FQNEAQ (reference sequence). This CDR3 region has 13 residues. V was clipped by 8 bases and J by 2 bases, with 9 bases between them.

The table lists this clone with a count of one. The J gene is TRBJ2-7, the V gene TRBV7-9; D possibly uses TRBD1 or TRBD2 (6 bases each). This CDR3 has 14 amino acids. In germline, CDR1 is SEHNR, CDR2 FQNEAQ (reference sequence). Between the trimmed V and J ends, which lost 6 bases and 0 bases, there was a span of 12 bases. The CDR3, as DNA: TGTGCCAGCAGTGCGGGACACAACTCCTACGAGCAGTACTTC. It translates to CASSAGHNSYEQYF.

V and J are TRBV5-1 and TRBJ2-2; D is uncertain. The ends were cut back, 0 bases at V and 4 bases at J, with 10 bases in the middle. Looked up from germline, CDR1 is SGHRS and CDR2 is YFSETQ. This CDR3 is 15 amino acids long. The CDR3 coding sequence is TGCGCCAGCAGCTTGGCCCTGTCTTCCACCGGGGAGCTGTTTTTT. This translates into CASSLALSSTGELFF.

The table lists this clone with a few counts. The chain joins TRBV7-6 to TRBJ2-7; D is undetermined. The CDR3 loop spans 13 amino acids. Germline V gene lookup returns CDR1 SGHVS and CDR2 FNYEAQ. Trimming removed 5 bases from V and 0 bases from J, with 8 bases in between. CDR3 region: CASSPPASYEQYF. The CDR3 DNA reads TGTGCCAGCAGCCCCCCGGCCTCCTACGAGCAGTACTTC. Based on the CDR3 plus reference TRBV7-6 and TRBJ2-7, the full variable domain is GAGVSQSPRYKVTKRGQDVALRCDPISGHVSLYWYRQALGQGPEFLTYFNYEAQQDKSGLPNDRFSAERPEGSISTLTIQRTEQRDSAMYRCASSPPASYEQYFGPGTRLTVT.

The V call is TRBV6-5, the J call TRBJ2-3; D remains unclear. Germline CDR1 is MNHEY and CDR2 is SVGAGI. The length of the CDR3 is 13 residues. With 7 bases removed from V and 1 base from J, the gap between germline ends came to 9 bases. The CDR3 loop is CASTAPGTDTQYF. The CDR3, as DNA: TGTGCCAGCACGGCACCGGGCACAGATACGCAGTATTTT.